Below are 6 T cell receptor beta chains sequenced from a single sample in a study of monozygotic twins with inflammatory bowel disease. TCRdb re-analyzed the 5' RACE reads; it lists each CDR3 protein once, without DNA. This listing includes about 130,000 distinct CDR3 sequences. Material for sequencing was blood. Source of these receptors: a human donor with ulcerative colitis or Crohn's disease, or a healthy co-twin of an affected twin (not recorded which).

This chain joins TRBV7-2 and TRBJ2-7. This CDR3 contains 14 residues. CDR1 and CDR2 (germline): SGHTA, FQGNSA. This chain's CDR3 is CASRSGGSPYEQYF.

The chain joins TRBV5-1 to TRBJ2-4. This CDR3 contains 14 residues. Germline V gives CDR1 SGHRS, CDR2 YFSETQ. The chain's CDR3 is CASSHLDGKNIQYF.

CDR3 region: CASSPDSGGLAGELFF. V is TRBV18 and J is TRBJ2-2; TCRdb's assignment of TRBD1 cannot be checked, as there is no DNA. CDR1 and CDR2 (germline): KGHSH, LQKENI. The CDR3 contains 16 residues. Based on the CDR3 plus reference TRBV18 and TRBJ2-2, the full variable domain is NAGVMQNPRHLVRRRGQEARLRCSPMKGHSHVYWYRQLPEEGLKFMVYLQKENIIDESGMPKERFSAEFPKEGPSILRIQQVVRGDSAAYFCASSPDSGGLAGELFFGEGSRLTVL.

The gene calls are TRBV5-1 and TRBJ1-1. In germline, CDR1 is SGHRS, CDR2 YFSETQ. The length of the CDR3 is 14 residues. CDR3: CASSLGEGITEAFF.

The genes are TRBV27 and TRBJ2-1; as DNA is missing, the TRBD2 call by TCRdb cannot be tested. This CDR3 has 15 residues. CDR1 is MNHEY, CDR2 SMNVEV, per germline (reference sequence). CDR3 residues: CATQFRLANYNEQFF.

The chain links TRBV3-1 to TRBJ2-2; with no DNA, the TCRdb D assignment of TRBD1 cannot be verified. Germline assignment: CDR1 LGHDT and CDR2 YNNKEL (reference sequence). CDR3 length: 14 residues. The CDR3: CASSHGEGTGELFF.